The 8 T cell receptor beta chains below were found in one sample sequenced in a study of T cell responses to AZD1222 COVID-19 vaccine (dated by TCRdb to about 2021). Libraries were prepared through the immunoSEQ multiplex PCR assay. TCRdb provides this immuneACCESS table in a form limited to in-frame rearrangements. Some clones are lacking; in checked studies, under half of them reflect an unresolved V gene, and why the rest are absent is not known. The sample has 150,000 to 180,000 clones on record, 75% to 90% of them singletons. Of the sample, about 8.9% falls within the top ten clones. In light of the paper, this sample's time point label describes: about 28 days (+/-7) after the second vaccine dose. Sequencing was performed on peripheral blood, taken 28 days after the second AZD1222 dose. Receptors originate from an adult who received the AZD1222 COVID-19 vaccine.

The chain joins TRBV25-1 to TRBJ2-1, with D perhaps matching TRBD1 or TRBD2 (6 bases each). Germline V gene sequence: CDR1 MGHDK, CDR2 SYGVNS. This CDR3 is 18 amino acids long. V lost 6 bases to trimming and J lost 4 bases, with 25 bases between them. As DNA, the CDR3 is TGTGCCAGCAGGGGCAGGGGAGGTGGGAGAGACCTGTACAATGAGCAGTTCTTC. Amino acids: CASRGRGGGRDLYNEQFF.

This CDR3 is CASSLEGRITQETQYF. The CDR3 nucleotides are TGTGCCAGCAGCTTAGAGGGGCGGATTACCCAAGAGACCCAGTACTTC. V gene TRBV7-9 combines with J gene TRBJ2-5, with D perhaps TRBD1 (5 bases). V lost 1 base and J 1 base, leaving 13 bases between the germline ends. The length of the CDR3 is 16 residues. Germline values: CDR1 SEHNR, CDR2 FQNEAQ (reference sequence).

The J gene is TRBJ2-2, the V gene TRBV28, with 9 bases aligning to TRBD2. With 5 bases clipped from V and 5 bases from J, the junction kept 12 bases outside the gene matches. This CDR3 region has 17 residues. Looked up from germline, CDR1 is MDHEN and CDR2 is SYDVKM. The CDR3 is CASSPRLAGRWTGELFF. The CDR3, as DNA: TGTGCCAGCAGTCCCCGGCTAGCGGGAAGATGGACCGGGGAGCTGTTTTTT.

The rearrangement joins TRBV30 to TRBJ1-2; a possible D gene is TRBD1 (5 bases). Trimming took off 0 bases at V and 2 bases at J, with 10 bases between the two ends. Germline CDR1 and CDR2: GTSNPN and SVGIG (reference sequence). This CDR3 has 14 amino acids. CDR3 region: CAWSVGDGNYGYTF. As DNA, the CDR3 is TGTGCCTGGAGTGTGGGGGACGGCAACTATGGCTACACCTTC.

The CDR3 sequence is CASSEGLAGVGEQFF. In nucleotides, the CDR3 is TGTGCCAGCAGCGAGGGACTAGCGGGAGTCGGTGAGCAGTTCTTC. V gene TRBV6-2 or TRBV6-3 combines with J gene TRBJ2-1; TRBD2 matches at 14 bases. Germline V lookup: CDR1 MNHEY, CDR2 SVGEGT. The CDR3 has 15 residues. Trimming at V came to 6 bases and at J to 9 bases, leaving 7 bases not matched to a gene.

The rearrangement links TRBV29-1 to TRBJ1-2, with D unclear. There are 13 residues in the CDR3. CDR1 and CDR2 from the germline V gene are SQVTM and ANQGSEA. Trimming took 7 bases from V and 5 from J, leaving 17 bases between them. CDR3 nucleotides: TGCAGCGCGTACTCGGACTCCGGATATGGCTACACCTTC. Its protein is CSAYSDSGYGYTF.

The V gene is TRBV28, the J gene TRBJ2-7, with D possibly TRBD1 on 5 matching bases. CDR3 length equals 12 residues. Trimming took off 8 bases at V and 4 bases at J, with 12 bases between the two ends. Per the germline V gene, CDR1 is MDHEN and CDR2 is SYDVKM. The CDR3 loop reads CASDRSGYEQYF. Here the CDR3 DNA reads TGTGCCAGCGATCGTTCAGGGTACGAGCAGTACTTC.

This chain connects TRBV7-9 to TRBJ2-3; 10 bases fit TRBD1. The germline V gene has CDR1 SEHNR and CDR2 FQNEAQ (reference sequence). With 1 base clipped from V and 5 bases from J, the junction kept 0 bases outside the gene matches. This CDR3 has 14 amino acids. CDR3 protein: CASSLGDRGDTQYF. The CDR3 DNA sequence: TGTGCCAGCAGCTTAGGGGACAGGGGAGATACGCAGTATTTT.